This entry features one T cell receptor (beta chain) sequence. Its antigen is undetermined. The source of the sample is a study of neoadjuvant nivolumab and ipilimumab in lung cancer. Looking at the study overall: Patients got nivolumab 3 mg/kg on days 1, 15 and 29; combination added ipilimumab 1 mg/kg day 1.

The CDR3 is made up of 14 amino acids. Trimming left V 4 bases short and J 1 base short, with 10 bases between. Per the germline V gene, CDR1 is SEHNR and CDR2 is FQNEAQ (reference sequence). Findings and limits, study-wide: Pathologic regression was not significantly tied to TCR clonality. Pretherapy blood TCR richness correlated positively with resected tumor richness.

The method was immunoSEQ multiplex PCR; TCRdb's version includes in-frame clones alone and lacks a portion of them. This table has tens of thousands of clones, approximately 90% appearing once. This sequence was found in an adult with non-small cell lung cancer. Some clones in this sample may be carry-over from other donors' samples. This chain links TRBV7-9 with TRBJ1-1; D gene unclear. The material was blood, obtained before neoadjuvant nivolumab, alone or with ipilimumab. The CDR3, as DNA: TGTGCCAGCAGCTCATACAGCTGGAACACTGAAGCTTTCTTT. Translation: CASSSYSWNTEAFF.